This entry lists 9 T cell receptor beta chains sequenced from one sample in a study of T cell responses to AZD1222 COVID-19 vaccine. Repertoires were generated with immunoSEQ multiplex PCR, while TCRdb's copy carries only in-frame clones and drops some. This table holds 90,000 to 150,000 clones, more than 80% found once. The source was peripheral blood, collected 28 days after the second dose of the MenACWY control vaccine. These receptors were obtained from an adult who received the MenACWY meningococcal vaccine as a control.

The chain carries TRBV6-5 and TRBJ2-3; possible D gene TRBD2, 6 bases. Germline V gene lookup returns CDR1 MNHEY and CDR2 SVGAGI. V was pared by 6 bases and J by 2 bases, with 15 bases between. This CDR3 contains 15 residues. CDR3 sequence: CASRRPGLYTDTQYF. Written as DNA, the CDR3 is TGTGCCAGCAGAAGACCGGGACTTTACACAGATACGCAGTATTTT.

The rearrangement uses TRBV11-2 and TRBJ2-5, with TRBD2 matching 13 bases. The ends lost 3 bases at V and 4 bases at J; junction bases unmatched: 5. The germline V gene has CDR1 SGHAT and CDR2 FQNNGV. The CDR3 length is 16 residues. The CDR3 sequence is CASSFGTSGVLETQYF. The CDR3 region has the DNA TGTGCCAGCAGCTTCGGGACTAGCGGGGTTTTAGAGACCCAGTACTTC. Supplemented by reference TRBV11-2 and TRBJ2-5, the full variable domain reads EAGVAQSPRYKIIEKRQSVAFWCNPISGHATLYWYQQILGQGPKLLIQFQNNGVVDDSQLPKDRFSAERLKGVDSTLKIQPAKLEDSAVYLCASSFGTSGVLETQYFGPGTRLLVL.

The chain has TRBV7-8 and TRBJ1-6; the D gene is possibly TRBD1 (5 bases). CDR3 length equals 15 residues. The V gene lost 5 bases and the J gene lost 4 bases, with 12 bases spanning the gap. CDR1 and CDR2 (germline): SGHVS, FQNEAQ. CDR3 sequence reads: CASSLGPEYNSPLHF. As DNA, the CDR3 is TGTGCCAGCAGCCTGGGACCGGAGTATAATTCACCCCTCCACTTT. Looking up the rest from reference TRBV7-8 and TRBJ1-6 gives the full variable domain: GAGVSQSPRYKVAKRGQDVALRCDPISGHVSLFWYQQALGQGPEFLTYFQNEAQLDKSGLPSDRFFAERPEGSVSTLKIQRTQQEDSAVYLCASSLGPEYNSPLHFGNGTRLTVT.

The gene calls are TRBV5-8 and TRBJ2-5; tentatively, D is TRBD1 or TRBD2 (5 bases each). Trimming took off 4 bases at V and 2 bases at J, with 15 bases between the two ends. The CDR3 is made up of 15 amino acids. The germline gives CDR1 SGHTS, CDR2 YDEGEE. CDR3 in amino acids: CASSPGDPEQETQYF. Here the CDR3 DNA reads TGTGCCAGCAGCCCCGGGGACCCCGAACAAGAGACCCAGTACTTC.

The chain carries TRBV4-1 and TRBJ1-3, with 9 bases matching TRBD1. This CDR3 has 16 residues. V gave up 1 base and J gave up 2 bases; unmatched junction bases: 3. Germline values: CDR1 MGHRA, CDR2 YSYEKL. The DNA of the CDR3 is TGCGCCAGCAGCCAAGGGGACAGGGCTGCTGGAAACACCATATATTTT. Translated, it gives CASSQGDRAAGNTIYF.

The V gene is TRBV5-8, the J gene TRBJ1-5, with D tentatively TRBD1 (5 bases). CDR3 length: 14 residues. Looked up from germline, CDR1 is SGHTS and CDR2 is YDEGEE. Trimming removed 6 bases from V and 4 bases from J, with 14 bases in between. The CDR3 DNA reads as TGTGCCAGCATCCCTCGGGGGGGAAATCAGCCCCAGCATTTT. This codes for CASIPRGGNQPQHF.

The chain combines TRBV5-8 with TRBJ2-7; 10 bases line up with TRBD1. This CDR3 has 13 amino acids. CDR1 and CDR2 (germline): SGHTS, YDEGEE. The junction had 3 bases not matched to a gene; V was cut back by 2 bases and J by 7 bases. The chain's CDR3 is CASSFRDRGEQYF. The CDR3 nucleotides are TGTGCCAGCAGCTTCCGGGACAGGGGAGAGCAGTACTTC.

The V and J genes are TRBV11-2 and TRBJ1-1, with TRBD1 as a possible D gene (5 bases). The V end lost 0 bases, the J end lost 6 bases, and 11 bases lay between the germline ends. This CDR3 is 14 amino acids long. Germline values: CDR1 SGHAT, CDR2 FQNNGV. This CDR3 reads CASSLDGDYSEAFF. The CDR3 DNA is TGTGCCAGCAGCTTAGATGGGGACTATTCTGAAGCTTTCTTT. The full variable domain, with the rest looked up from reference TRBV11-2 and TRBJ1-1, is EAGVAQSPRYKIIEKRQSVAFWCNPISGHATLYWYQQILGQGPKLLIQFQNNGVVDDSQLPKDRFSAERLKGVDSTLKIQPAKLEDSAVYLCASSLDGDYSEAFFGQGTRLTVV.

The rearrangement uses TRBV7-8 and TRBJ1-2; no reliable D call. Trimming pared 0 bases from V and 1 base from J, leaving 9 bases between. Germline loops: CDR1 SGHVS, CDR2 FQNEAQ. CDR3 length: 15 residues. The CDR3 nucleotides read TGTGCCAGCAGCTTAGCGGTCGGCAATAACTATGGCTACACCTTC. It specifies CASSLAVGNNYGYTF. The whole variable domain, remainder taken from reference TRBV7-8 and TRBJ1-2, is GAGVSQSPRYKVAKRGQDVALRCDPISGHVSLFWYQQALGQGPEFLTYFQNEAQLDKSGLPSDRFFAERPEGSVSTLKIQRTQQEDSAVYLCASSLAVGNNYGYTFGSGTRLTVV.